This TCR beta chain was identified in a study of blood T cell repertoires in COVID-19. V was trimmed by 0 bases and J by 5 bases, leaving 17 bases between them. The CDR3 contains 16 residues. From germline, CDR1 is SGHRS and CDR2 YFSETQ. Original processing notes: Reference gene primer amplification in the assay estimated nucleated cell counts. Clones were read by immunoSEQ multiplex PCR, and TCRdb kept only the in-frame ones, dropping some. That table supplies the V and J calls and clone size; D and trimming were determined from the DNA. Among roughly 410,000 clones, around 91% were seen once, and the ten largest hold approximately 1.5%.

This sequence originates from a woman aged 40 to 55 with COVID-19, enrolled during active disease. What was sequenced was peripheral blood. J is TRBJ1-2 and V is TRBV5-1; D may be TRBD1 (6 bases). The CDR3 DNA reads TGCGCCAGCAGCTTGGCGGGGAGAACAGGGTTTTATGGCTACACCTTC. Residues: CASSLAGRTGFYGYTF. The full variable domain, with the rest looked up from reference TRBV5-1 and TRBJ1-2, is KAGVTQTPRYLIKTRGQQVTLSCSPISGHRSVSWYQQTPGQGLQFLFEYFSETQRNKGNFPGRFSGRQFSNSRSEMNVSTLELGDSALYLCASSLAGRTGFYGYTFGSGTRLTVV.